This note documents a single TCR beta chain sequence. Two negative PCRs, clearance, or symptom resolution characterized the recovered Cohort 3 donors. The data were taken from a study of blood T cell repertoires in COVID-19. Study overall: Sources were T cells, B-cell-depleted T cells, or PBMCs; the material itself was cDNA or gDNA.

Libraries were prepared by immunoSEQ multiplex PCR; TCRdb keeps only in-frame clonotypes and omits some of them. The table lists over 150,000 clones, roughly 90% of them singletons. CDR3 size: 16 residues. V was clipped by 5 bases and J by 3 bases; unmatched bases: 11. Germline CDR1 is SEHNR and CDR2 is FQNEAQ (reference sequence). Specimen: PBMCs or T cells enriched from blood (not recorded which). This rearrangement joins TRBV7-9 to TRBJ1-2; TRBD1 matches at 8 bases. This TCR derives from a woman aged 25 to 39 who had recovered from COVID-19. The CDR3 spells CASSLGQELTYYGYTF. DNA of the CDR3: TGTGCCAGCAGCCTGGGACAGGAATTGACTTACTATGGCTACACCTTC.